The 18 T cell receptor beta chains below were found in one sample sequenced in a study of T cells in Graves' hyperthyroidism and ophthalmopathy. The CDR3 regions of TCR beta were amplified from RNA transcripts. The HTBI primer set served for first-round RT-PCR of the TCR CDR3. One entry per CDR3 protein, called by TCRdb with MiXCR from the multiplex PCR reads. The table has 650,000 to 750,000 distinct CDR3 sequences, approximately 14% seen once; the top ten hold around 9.6%. Sequenced: blood. The receptor set was obtained from a woman aged 18-29 years with Graves' hyperthyroidism.

This clonotype occurred many times. The chain recombines TRBV30 with TRBJ1-1; no clear D. Looked up from germline, CDR1 is GTSNPN and CDR2 is SVGIG (reference sequence). The CDR3 has 13 residues. V gave up 4 bases and J gave up 4 bases, with 13 bases separating them. The CDR3 loop is CAWTNTAGTEAFF. Here the CDR3 DNA reads TGTGCCTGGACCAACACCGCAGGCACTGAAGCTTTCTTT.

This clonotype was recorded many times. V and J are TRBV20-1 and TRBJ2-3, with a tentative D call TRBD2 (6 bases). The CDR3 has 15 residues. Trimming removed 1 base at V and 0 bases at J, with 11 bases between. Germline V gives CDR1 DFQATT, CDR2 SNEGSKA (reference sequence). CDR3 protein: CSARGASESTDTQYF. CDR3 in DNA: TGCAGTGCTAGAGGGGCTAGCGAGAGCACAGATACGCAGTATTTT.

At least ten counts were recorded for this clonotype. J is TRBJ1-5 and V is TRBV7-2, with a weak D call TRBD1 (5 bases). The CDR3 is 14 amino acids. V was pared by 1 base and J by 5 bases, with 9 bases between. Germline lookup yields CDR1 SGHTA and CDR2 FQGNSA. The CDR3 reads CASSLDGGYQPQHF. The CDR3 coding sequence is TGTGCCAGCAGCTTAGATGGGGGATATCAGCCCCAGCATTTT.

This clonotype was seen repeatedly, ten times or more. J is TRBJ2-5 and V is TRBV18, with 8 nucleotides matching TRBD1. This CDR3 is 12 amino acids long. The junction had 0 bases not matched to a gene; V was cut back by 5 bases and J by 4 bases. Per the germline V gene, CDR1 is KGHSH and CDR2 is LQKENI. The CDR3 loop is CASSGTGETQYF. The CDR3 DNA follows: TGTGCCAGCTCAGGGACAGGAGAGACCCAGTACTTC. Full variable domain (rest looked up from reference TRBV18 and TRBJ2-5): NAGVMQNPRHLVRRRGQEARLRCSPMKGHSHVYWYRQLPEEGLKFMVYLQKENIIDESGMPKERFSAEFPKEGPSILRIQQVVRGDSAAYFCASSGTGETQYFGPGTRLLVL.

The V gene is TRBV15, the J gene TRBJ2-3; 9 bases map to TRBD2. Germline V lookup: CDR1 LNHNV, CDR2 YYDKDF (reference sequence). This CDR3 comprises 18 residues. The ends lost 0 bases at V and 3 bases at J; junction bases unmatched: 10. DNA of the CDR3: TGTGCCACCAGCAGAGATTACGGGGCTAGCGGGAATACAGATACGCAGTATTTT. Amino acids: CATSRDYGASGNTDTQYF.

This clonotype occurred a few times. One end of the junction is discordant with germline, which a read error may explain. The genes are TRBV6-2 or TRBV6-3 and TRBJ2-1, with a tentative D call TRBD2 (5 bases). The CDR3 has 15 amino acids. Germline CDR1 and CDR2: MNHEY and SVGEGT. The CDR3 DNA sequence: TGTGCCAGCAGTTACGAGGGAAGCTCCCACAATGAGCAGTTCTTC. Protein: CASSYEGSSHNEQFF.

This clonotype was recorded many times. The chain employs TRBV12-3 or TRBV12-4 and TRBJ1-1; D might be TRBD1 (6 bases). The CDR3 totals 14 residues. V lost 9 bases and J 1 base, leaving 15 bases between the germline ends. The CDR3 reads CASRGRGPNTEAFF. DNA for the CDR3: TGTGCCAGTAGGGGACGGGGGCCGAACACTGAAGCTTTCTTT.

This clonotype was detected many times. This chain uses TRBV20-1 with TRBJ2-2, with D hard to call. The germline V and J ends were trimmed by 6 bases and 6 bases, with 17 bases remaining between them. CDR1 is DFQATT and CDR2 is SNEGSKA in the germline V gene (reference sequence). This CDR3 is 14 amino acids long. The CDR3 DNA reads TGCAGTGCCTATTTTGCCCAACAGCCCGGGGAGCTGTTTTTT. It translates to CSAYFAQQPGELFF.

This clonotype was seen repeatedly, ten times or more. The genes are TRBV5-1 and TRBJ2-3, with D possibly matching TRBD2 (5 bases). CDR3 size: 14 residues. Trimming stripped 4 bases from V and 2 bases from J, with 11 bases between. CDR1 is SGHRS, CDR2 YFSETQ, per germline. CDR3 region: CASSPPGTTDTQYF. Written as DNA, the CDR3 is TGCGCCAGCAGCCCTCCGGGAACCACAGATACGCAGTATTTT.

V gene TRBV5-1 combines with J gene TRBJ2-2, with 13 bases matching TRBD2. The CDR3 extends over 17 amino acids. V was pared by 4 bases and J by 3 bases, with 6 bases of the junction left unmatched. Germline assignment: CDR1 SGHRS and CDR2 YFSETQ. The DNA of the CDR3 is TGCGCCAGCAGCCCGGGACTAGCGGGAACGGACACCGGGGAGCTGTTTTTT. It is translated as CASSPGLAGTDTGELFF. The whole variable domain, remainder taken from reference TRBV5-1 and TRBJ2-2, is KAGVTQTPRYLIKTRGQQVTLSCSPISGHRSVSWYQQTPGQGLQFLFEYFSETQRNKGNFPGRFSGRQFSNSRSEMNVSTLELGDSALYLCASSPGLAGTDTGELFFGEGSRLTVL.

The chain uses TRBV30 and TRBJ2-1, with 7 bases matching TRBD2. There are 13 residues in the CDR3. CDR1 is GTSNPN, CDR2 SVGIG, per germline (reference sequence). With 3 bases clipped from V and 9 bases from J, the junction kept 8 bases outside the gene matches. The CDR3 DNA reads as TGTGCCTGGAGGAGCTTGGGGGGGAGTGAGCAGTTCTTC. It yields the protein CAWRSLGGSEQFF.

The chain has TRBV9 and TRBJ1-6; D might be TRBD1 (6 bases). From germline, CDR1 is SGDLS and CDR2 YYNGEE. The CDR3 sequence is 14 residues long. V lost 3 bases, J lost 14 bases, and 18 bases lay in between. The CDR3 sequence: CASSAGQTAGALHF. CDR3 DNA sequence: TGTGCCAGCAGCGCCGGACAGACCGCCGGGGCCCTCCACTTT.

The chain employs TRBV24-1 and TRBJ1-5; D may be TRBD1 (5 bases). Germline CDR1 and CDR2: KGHDR and SFDVKD. CDR3 length: 21 residues. The germline V and J ends were trimmed by 3 bases and 1 base, with 27 bases remaining between them. CDR3 residues: CATSDPGDPIGRGNSNQPQHF. The CDR3 bases are TGTGCCACCAGTGATCCGGGGGATCCTATAGGTCGGGGGAACAGCAATCAGCCCCAGCATTTT.

The sample holds many counts of this clonotype. The V and J genes are TRBV6-1 and TRBJ2-2, with unresolved D. This CDR3 is built from 12 residues. Per germline, CDR1 MNHNS and CDR2 SASEGT. V lost 6 bases, J lost 4 bases, and 6 bases lay in between. CDR3 nucleotide sequence: TGTGCCAGCAGACCTATCACCGGGGAGCTGTTTTTT. Protein: CASRPITGELFF.

In its sample, this clonotype was seen many times. The chain joins TRBV12-3 or TRBV12-4 to TRBJ2-7; D possibly corresponds to TRBD1 (5 bases). Trimming shortened V by 3 bases and J by 3 bases, and 12 bases separated the two germline ends. This CDR3 region has 14 residues. The CDR3 DNA follows: TGTGCCAGCAGTTTCCCGACAGCCTTCTACGAGCAGTACTTC. Encoded protein: CASSFPTAFYEQYF.

The chain combines TRBV20-1 with TRBJ2-7; possible D gene TRBD2, 6 bases. The J call could be wrong; TRBJ2-1 is a better fit for the DNA end. The CDR3 is 13 residues long. Germline V gives CDR1 DFQATT, CDR2 SNEGSKA (reference sequence). The CDR3 DNA follows: TGCAGTGCTATTGGGGGGAGTAACTACGAGCAGTTCTTC. This encodes CSAIGGSNYEQFF.

This clonotype occurred many times. This rearrangement joins TRBV3-1 to TRBJ2-1; TRBD2 agrees at 10 bases. The CDR3 totals 16 residues. CDR1 LGHDT and CDR2 YNNKEL come from the germline V gene (reference sequence). V dropped 6 bases and J dropped 3; count of bases not matched to a gene: 8. CDR3 protein: CASSHTSGIIYNEQFF. The CDR3 DNA reads as TGTGCCAGCAGTCACACTAGCGGGATAATCTACAATGAGCAGTTCTTC.

This clonotype was picked up many times. The chain joins TRBV29-1 to TRBJ2-1, with D unresolved. This CDR3 spans 13 amino acids. From germline, CDR1 is SQVTM and CDR2 ANQGSEA. V was cut by 5 bases and J by 3 bases, with 11 bases left in between. CDR3 protein: CSVSDGFYNEQFF. CDR3 nucleotide sequence: TGCAGCGTTAGTGACGGTTTCTACAATGAGCAGTTCTTC.